What follows are 19 T cell receptor beta chains derived from one specimen sequenced in a study of Ad26.COV2.S vaccination and SARS-CoV-2 variants. Generated by immunoSEQ multiplex PCR, the TCRdb table keeps only in-frame clones and is missing some. The data hold roughly 400,000 clones, with approximately 92% observed a single time. The sample's treatment: 15 to 20 received Ad26.COV2.S at low or high dose, single or two shots; about five received placebo; per-sample allocation not given. Specimens were obtained on day 63 following the first vaccine or placebo injection. This sample comprised peripheral blood, obtained in a trial of Ad26.COV2.S vaccine versus placebo. The receptors stem from a person aged 18 to 59 who received the Ad26.COV2.S COVID-19 vaccine or a placebo.

The chain joins TRBV4-1 to TRBJ2-7; D gene uncertain. The CDR3 is 16 amino acids. Germline CDR1 is MGHRA and CDR2 is YSYEKL. Trimming took off 0 bases at V and 0 bases at J, with 12 bases between the two ends. The DNA of the CDR3 is TGCGCCAGCAGCCAAGAGGGCCCAGGTAGCTCCTACGAGCAGTACTTC. Translation: CASSQEGPGSSYEQYF.

This chain's CDR3 is CASRPGESSYNEQFF. The CDR3 DNA is TGTGCCAGCAGGCCCGGGGAGAGCTCCTACAATGAGCAGTTCTTC. This chain joins TRBV6-5 and TRBJ2-1; D possibly corresponds to TRBD2 (5 bases). The germline gives CDR1 MNHEY, CDR2 SVGAGI. The CDR3 contains 15 residues. V lost 6 bases to trimming and J lost 0 bases, with 12 bases between them.

The chain has TRBV15 and TRBJ1-1; D unresolved. V lost 6 bases and J 0 bases, leaving 8 bases between the germline ends. This CDR3 is built from 13 residues. CDR1 is LNHNV and CDR2 is YYDKDF in the germline V gene (reference sequence). CDR3 DNA sequence: TGTGCCACCAGTTTCAGATTGAACACTGAAGCTTTCTTT. Translation gives CATSFRLNTEAFF.

The genes are TRBV28 and TRBJ1-1; TRBD1 might be the D (5 bases). Germline lookup yields CDR1 MDHEN and CDR2 SYDVKM. V was clipped by 7 bases and J by 0 bases, with 12 bases between them. The CDR3 is made up of 14 amino acids. CDR3 loop: CASNWRGVNTEAFF. The CDR3 nucleotides are TGTGCCAGCAATTGGAGGGGAGTGAACACTGAAGCTTTCTTT.

Only one count was recorded for this clone. This CDR3 reads CASRKLYGSYNEQFF. CDR3 DNA: TGTGCCAGCAGAAAACTTTACGGCTCCTACAATGAGCAGTTCTTC. V and J are TRBV27 and TRBJ2-1, with D unclear. The CDR3 extends over 15 amino acids. The V end lost 6 bases, the J end lost 0 bases, and 12 bases lay between the germline ends. CDR1 is MNHEY, CDR2 SMNVEV, per germline (reference sequence).

The rearrangement links TRBV30 to TRBJ1-4; 7 nucleotides match TRBD1. CDR1 GTSNPN and CDR2 SVGIG come from the germline V gene (reference sequence). V gave up 2 bases and J gave up 0 bases; unmatched junction bases: 9. The CDR3 contains 17 residues. The CDR3 nucleotides are TGTGCCTGGAGTCCGACAGGGACCCCTGCAACTAATGAAAAACTGTTTTTT. Protein product: CAWSPTGTPATNEKLFF.

The chain employs TRBV7-9 and TRBJ2-1; D ambiguous. Germline V lookup: CDR1 SEHNR, CDR2 FQNEAQ (reference sequence). Trimming stripped 3 bases from V and 4 bases from J, with 7 bases between. CDR3 size: 13 residues. The CDR3 loop is CASSFISYNEQFF. The CDR3 region has the DNA TGTGCCAGCAGCTTTATCAGTTACAATGAGCAGTTCTTC.

This sequence joins TRBV18 and TRBJ1-4; 7 positions match TRBD1. The length of the CDR3 is 15 residues. Trimming cost V 3 bases and J 3 bases; bases outside gene matches: 4. CDR1 is KGHSH and CDR2 is LQKENI in the germline V gene. As DNA, the CDR3 is TGTGCCAGCTCACCGCGACAGGGATCTAATGAAAAACTGTTTTTT. Its protein product is CASSPRQGSNEKLFF.

This clone was found once. V usage is TRBV6-5 and J usage is TRBJ1-6; weak D call: TRBD1 (5 bases). Between the trimmed V and J ends, which lost 2 bases and 6 bases, there was a span of 5 bases. The CDR3 length is 13 residues. The germline gives CDR1 MNHEY, CDR2 SVGAGI. Here the CDR3 DNA reads TGTGCCAGCAGTTACCAGGGTAATTCACCCCTCCACTTT. Translation: CASSYQGNSPLHF.

This clone was detected once. V is TRBV7-9 and J is TRBJ1-2; D not certain. Trimming pared 5 bases from V and 1 base from J, leaving 14 bases between. Germline loops: CDR1 SEHNR, CDR2 FQNEAQ (reference sequence). The length of the CDR3 is 15 residues. The CDR3 DNA follows: TGTGCCAGCAGCCCCCCTGACTCTCTTAACTATGGCTACACCTTC. Amino acid sequence: CASSPPDSLNYGYTF.

The chain joins TRBV5-8 to TRBJ2-4, with TRBD2 as a possible D gene (5 bases). The CDR3 consists of 13 residues. V dropped 4 bases and J dropped 8 bases, with 13 bases sitting between them. CDR1 and CDR2 (germline): SGHTS, YDEGEE. The CDR3 nucleotides read TGTGCCAGCAGCCAAACAAACGGGGACATTCAGTACTTC. Its protein is CASSQTNGDIQYF.

The chain employs TRBV6-5 and TRBJ2-1; D is ambiguous. The CDR3 covers 14 residues. Per germline, CDR1 MNHEY and CDR2 SVGAGI. Trimming removed 6 bases at V and 1 base at J, with 10 bases between. The CDR3 region has the DNA TGTGCCAGCAGCGAGGCCCCTTCCTACAATGAGCAGTTCTTC. Protein sequence: CASSEAPSYNEQFF.

J is TRBJ2-7 and V is TRBV6-5; D gene ambiguous. The ends were cut back, 2 bases at V and 6 bases at J, with 14 bases in the middle. The germline V gene encodes CDR1 MNHEY and CDR2 SVGAGI. This CDR3 has 14 amino acids. CDR3 sequence (DNA): TGTGCCAGCAGTTACGGAGATCCTCCCGGCGAGCAGTACTTC. As protein: CASSYGDPPGEQYF.

This clone was detected only a few times. The CDR3 protein is CASSEIAGGLIQYF. The CDR3 DNA reads as TGTGCCAGCAGTGAAATAGCGGGGGGACTAATTCAGTACTTC. The chain combines TRBV2 with TRBJ2-4; 10 bases are shared with TRBD2. Trimming took 2 bases from V and 10 from J; bases not matched to a gene: 5. The CDR3 is 14 residues long. The germline CDR1 and CDR2 sequences are SNHLY and FYNNEI.

This clone was recorded a few times. In DNA form, the CDR3 reads TGTGCCAGTAGTATCAGACTAAAGTGGAACAATGAGCAGTTCTTC. Protein product: CASSIRLKWNNEQFF. This chain uses TRBV19 with TRBJ2-1; TRBD2 might be the D (5 bases). Germline V gene lookup returns CDR1 LNHDA and CDR2 SQIVND (reference sequence). The V end was cut by 3 bases, the J end by 5 bases, with 14 bases between. The CDR3 sequence is 15 residues long.

This clone was detected once. This chain uses TRBV7-2 with TRBJ1-4; D gene unclear. V lost 1 base and J 8 bases, leaving 17 bases between the germline ends. The CDR3 covers 16 residues. Germline V gives CDR1 SGHTA, CDR2 FQGNSA. The CDR3 DNA follows: TGTGCCAGCAGCTTAGGCGCGAGGGCATCCGCCGAAAAACTGTTTTTT. Translating it yields CASSLGARASAEKLFF.

The chain links TRBV7-2 to TRBJ1-2, with D hard to call. This CDR3 has 15 amino acids. Germline lookup yields CDR1 SGHTA and CDR2 FQGNSA. The ends were cut back, 5 bases at V and 7 bases at J, with 20 bases in the middle. CDR3 nucleotide sequence: TGTGCCAGCAGCCCATCTCCCCCCCCTGGCCCTGGCTACACCTTC. Protein product: CASSPSPPPGPGYTF.

J is TRBJ1-1 and V is TRBV11-2; D not certain. Per the germline V gene, CDR1 is SGHAT and CDR2 is FQNNGV. V was shortened by 5 bases and J by 1 base, with 14 bases between the two germline ends. The CDR3 has 15 amino acids. Here the CDR3 reads CASSPMLGTNTEAFF. The CDR3 DNA reads as TGTGCCAGCAGCCCGATGTTAGGCACGAACACTGAAGCTTTCTTT.

This chain joins TRBV11-2 and TRBJ2-5, with TRBD2 matching over 7 bases. CDR3 length equals 15 residues. Germline CDR1 reads SGHAT; CDR2 reads FQNNGV. Germline trimming cut 3 bases from V and 5 bases from J; bases unmatched to any gene: 9. CDR3 protein: CASSLLAGDWETQYF. CDR3 bases: TGTGCCAGCAGCTTGTTGGCGGGGGATTGGGAGACCCAGTACTTC.